Shown below are 22 T cell receptor beta chains from a single sample sequenced in a study of T cells in Graves' hyperthyroidism and ophthalmopathy. TCR beta CDR3 sequences were amplified from RNA transcripts. The HTBI primer set was used in a first-round RT-PCR of the TCR CDR3. TCRdb passed the multiplex PCR reads through MiXCR, listing each CDR3 protein once. This table has a few hundred thousand distinct CDR3 sequences, roughly 15% appearing once. Sequencing input: blood. The receptors here all came from a woman aged 18-29 years with Graves' ophthalmopathy.

This clonotype has more than one count but fewer than ten. The rearrangement links TRBV20-1 to TRBJ1-2, with 7 positions matching TRBD1. V was pared by 6 bases and J by 4 bases, with 11 bases of the junction left unmatched. The CDR3 has 14 residues. Germline lookup yields CDR1 DFQATT and CDR2 SNEGSKA (reference sequence). CDR3 nucleotide sequence: TGCAGTGCCCCAGGACAGGATGGGCCCTATGGCTACACCTTC. It yields the protein CSAPGQDGPYGYTF.

The V call is TRBV28, the J call TRBJ2-7; unclear D gene. Germline values: CDR1 MDHEN, CDR2 SYDVKM. This CDR3 contains 13 residues. V lost 2 bases and J 2 bases, leaving 7 bases between the germline ends. CDR3 nucleotide sequence: TGTGCCAGCAGTTTAGTTACCCCCTACGAGCAGTACTTC. Its translation is CASSLVTPYEQYF. Combining the CDR3 with reference TRBV28 and TRBJ2-7 gives the whole variable domain DVKVTQSSRYLVKRTGEKVFLECVQDMDHENMFWYRQDPGLGLRLIYFSYDVKMKEKGDIPEGYSVSREKKERFSLILESASTNQTSMYLCASSLVTPYEQYFGPGTRLTVT.

This clonotype was observed at least ten times. The rearrangement links TRBV28 to TRBJ2-1; TRBD1 agrees at 8 bases. Germline CDR1 and CDR2: MDHEN and SYDVKM. This CDR3 comprises 16 residues. The junction had 4 bases not matched to a gene; V was cut back by 3 bases and J by 0 bases. CDR3 in DNA: TGTGCCAGCAGTTTGCCCCAGGGGGCCTCCTACAATGAGCAGTTCTTC. The encoded protein is CASSLPQGASYNEQFF.

The genes are TRBV5-6 and TRBJ2-3; weak D call: TRBD2 (5 bases). The ends were cut back, 4 bases at V and 3 bases at J, with 12 bases in the middle. In germline, CDR1 is SGHDT, CDR2 YYEEEE. CDR3 size: 14 residues. CDR3 nucleotides: TGTGCCAGCAGCATTGGACTTGCTACAGATACGCAGTATTTT. As protein: CASSIGLATDTQYF. The complete variable domain, with remaining parts taken from reference TRBV5-6 and TRBJ2-3, reads DAGVTQSPTHLIKTRGQQVTLRCSPKSGHDTVSWYQQALGQGPQFIFQYYEEEERQRGNFPDRFSGHQFPNYSSELNVNALLLGDSALYLCASSIGLATDTQYFGPGTRLTVL.

J is TRBJ2-3 and V is TRBV6-1; maybe TRBD2 (6 bases). Germline V lookup: CDR1 MNHNS, CDR2 SASEGT. Trimming took 2 bases from V and 1 from J, leaving 13 bases between them. The CDR3 consists of 16 residues. The CDR3 bases are TGTGCCAGCAGTGAATGGGGGGAGTCCCGCACAGATACGCAGTATTTT. Translating gives CASSEWGESRTDTQYF.

The chain employs TRBV4-1 and TRBJ1-5, with D maybe TRBD1 (5 bases). V was cut by 1 base and J by 2 bases, with 9 bases left in between. There are 15 residues in the CDR3. Germline values: CDR1 MGHRA, CDR2 YSYEKL. The DNA of the CDR3 is TGCGCCAGCAGCCAAGTAGGGGAGGGCAATCAGCCCCAGCATTTT. It translates to CASSQVGEGNQPQHF.

The genes are TRBV25-1 and TRBJ1-4; the D is unclear. The ends were cut back, 4 bases at V and 4 bases at J, with 19 bases in the middle. The CDR3 has 17 amino acids. Germline-derived CDR1 and CDR2 are MGHDK and SYGVNS. The CDR3 nucleotides read TGTGCCAGCAGTGGCCGTTTTCGGCAGCGAGATAATGAAAAACTGTTTTTT. This translates into CASSGRFRQRDNEKLFF.

This clonotype has ten or more counts. This chain uses TRBV7-9 with TRBJ2-3; D may correspond to TRBD1 or TRBD2 (5 bases each). CDR1 SEHNR and CDR2 FQNEAQ come from the germline V gene (reference sequence). The CDR3 spans 16 residues. Trimming removed 5 bases from V and 2 bases from J, with 17 bases in between. The CDR3 DNA reads as TGTGCCAGCAGCCGGGACGGTGGTGGTCACACAGATACGCAGTATTTT. As protein: CASSRDGGGHTDTQYF.

In its sample, this clonotype was seen a few times. In DNA, the CDR3 is TGCAGTGCAGGAGGGGGTGGCTACACCTTC. Residues: CSAGGGGYTF. V usage is TRBV20-1 and J usage is TRBJ1-2; perhaps TRBD1 as D (6 bases). V was shortened by 6 bases and J by 7 bases, with 9 bases between the two germline ends. This CDR3 region has 10 residues. Germline assignment: CDR1 DFQATT and CDR2 SNEGSKA (reference sequence).

This clonotype came up a few times. V and J are TRBV5-1 and TRBJ2-3; D perhaps matches TRBD1 (6 bases). The germline V gene encodes CDR1 SGHRS and CDR2 YFSETQ. The V end lost 3 bases, the J end lost 0 bases, and 14 bases lay between the germline ends. The CDR3 extends over 16 amino acids. The CDR3 region has the DNA TGCGCCAGCAGCTCCCGGGACATCGCTAGCACAGATACGCAGTATTTT. Amino acid sequence: CASSSRDIASTDTQYF.

The V call is TRBV9, the J call TRBJ1-6, with TRBD1 matching over 8 bases. Germline CDR1 reads SGDLS; CDR2 reads YYNGEE. Trimming took 1 base from V and 11 from J; bases not matched to a gene: 8. This CDR3 has 15 amino acids. The CDR3: CASSVTDRAMAPLHF. The CDR3 region has the DNA TGTGCCAGCAGCGTAACGGACAGGGCCATGGCACCCCTCCACTTT. The full variable domain, its missing parts supplied by reference TRBV9 and TRBJ1-6, is DSGVTQTPKHLITATGQRVTLRCSPRSGDLSVYWYQQSLDQGLQFLIQYYNGEERAKGNILERFSAQQFPDLHSELNLSSLELGDSALYFCASSVTDRAMAPLHFGNGTRLTVT.

Points on this clonotype: One base away lies a much larger clone, so this may be a sequencing read error. This chain connects TRBV7-9 to TRBJ2-5, with D tentatively TRBD2 (5 bases). CDR1 is SEHNR and CDR2 is FQNEAQ in the germline V gene (reference sequence). The CDR3 loop spans 13 amino acids. The CDR3 region is CARSLVREETQYF. The CDR3 DNA sequence: TGTGCCCGCAGCTTAGTAAGGGAGGAGACCCAGTACTTC.

There are a few counts of this clonotype. This could be a read error, since a much larger clone is one nucleotide away. The V gene is TRBV6-1, the J gene TRBJ1-2; D gene ambiguous. CDR1 is MNHNS, CDR2 SASEGT, per germline. The V end was cut by 4 bases, the J end by 7 bases, with 13 bases between. This CDR3 contains 13 residues. The CDR3: CASSAVNGVGYTF. The CDR3 region has the DNA TGTGCCAGCAGTGCGGTCAACGGGGTTGGCTACACCTTC.

This clonotype showed up many times. The J gene is TRBJ1-1, the V gene TRBV20-1, with unresolved D. V was shortened by 7 bases and J by 2 bases, with 8 bases between the two germline ends. Germline V gene lookup returns CDR1 DFQATT and CDR2 SNEGSKA (reference sequence). The CDR3 length is 11 residues. The CDR3 region is CSGEGNTEAFF. The DNA for the CDR3 is TGCAGTGGGGAGGGCAACACTGAAGCTTTCTTT.

This clonotype was detected many times. The chain recombines TRBV30 with TRBJ1-1; D is uncertain. The germline CDR1 and CDR2 sequences are GTSNPN and SVGIG (reference sequence). This CDR3 spans 13 amino acids. Trimming stripped 3 bases from V and 4 bases from J, with 12 bases between. The CDR3 reads CAWSNLGRTEAFF. CDR3 coding DNA: TGTGCCTGGAGCAATTTAGGGCGCACTGAAGCTTTCTTT.

This clonotype was picked up many times. The chain links TRBV12-3 or TRBV12-4 to TRBJ2-7, with D perhaps TRBD2 (7 bases). The V and J ends lost 5 bases and 4 bases respectively, with 18 bases between them. The CDR3 length is 15 residues. The CDR3 DNA reads TGTGCCAGCAGTAAGGGGAGGGGGAGAGTGTACGAGCAGTACTTC. Residues: CASSKGRGRVYEQYF.

This clonotype was detected ten times or more. The CDR3 coding sequence is TGTGCCAGCAGCGAGCCTGGGACAGGGGGGACCTATGGCTACACCTTC. It codes for CASSEPGTGGTYGYTF. The chain employs TRBV9 and TRBJ1-2, with 11 bases that match TRBD1. The length of the CDR3 is 16 residues. The junction had 8 bases not matched to a gene; V was cut back by 3 bases and J by 4 bases. The germline CDR1 and CDR2 sequences are SGDLS and YYNGEE.

Worth noting for this clonotype: An end of the junction differs from the germline gene, which may be a read error. CDR3 sequence: CSVFSQAGSTIYF. The CDR3 nucleotides read TGCAGCGTTTTTTCCCAGGCTGGAAGCACCATATATTTT. The chain recombines TRBV29-1 with TRBJ1-3; D is unresolved. CDR1 is SQVTM and CDR2 is ANQGSEA in the germline V gene. There are 13 residues in the CDR3.

In its sample, this clonotype was seen many times. The chain employs TRBV18 and TRBJ1-1; tentative D call: TRBD1 (5 bases). CDR1 is KGHSH and CDR2 is LQKENI in the germline V gene. This CDR3 is built from 17 residues. V lost 0 bases and J 1 base, leaving 15 bases between the germline ends. CDR3 in amino acids: CASSPPRSGARNTEAFF. CDR3 sequence (DNA): TGTGCCAGCTCACCACCGCGATCCGGGGCACGGAACACTGAAGCTTTCTTT.

This clonotype has ten or more counts. The chain has TRBV27 and TRBJ2-7, with 8 bases that match TRBD2. This CDR3 has 14 amino acids. Germline CDR1 and CDR2: MNHEY and SMNVEV (reference sequence). V was clipped by 3 bases and J by 3 bases; unmatched bases: 4. Here the CDR3 DNA reads TGTGCCAGCAGTTTCTCGGGGGGGGTCTACGAGCAGTACTTC. Amino acids: CASSFSGGVYEQYF.

The rearrangement uses TRBV7-9 and TRBJ2-1, with D maybe TRBD2 (6 bases). Per the germline V gene, CDR1 is SEHNR and CDR2 is FQNEAQ (reference sequence). Deletions cut 5 bases from V and 8 bases from J, with 19 bases between. The CDR3 extends over 15 amino acids. This CDR3 is CASSPRGLRDYEQFF. The CDR3 DNA reads as TGTGCCAGCAGCCCCCGCGGGCTCAGGGACTATGAGCAGTTCTTC.

Turning to this clonotype: A read error is possible here, since a much larger clone lies one base away. Since the CDR3 does not end with the conserved phenylalanine or tryptophan, this likely comes from a read error. The chain uses TRBV7-9 and TRBJ2-3; a weak D match, TRBD2 (7 bases). Trimming shortened V by 6 bases and J by 3 bases, and 16 bases separated the two germline ends. Germline assignment: CDR1 SEHNR and CDR2 FQNEAQ (reference sequence). CDR3 length equals 15 residues. The CDR3 region is CASRTSGGRTDTQYS. CDR3 DNA sequence: TGTGCCAGCAGGACCTCGGGGGGCCGGACAGATACGCAGTATTCT.